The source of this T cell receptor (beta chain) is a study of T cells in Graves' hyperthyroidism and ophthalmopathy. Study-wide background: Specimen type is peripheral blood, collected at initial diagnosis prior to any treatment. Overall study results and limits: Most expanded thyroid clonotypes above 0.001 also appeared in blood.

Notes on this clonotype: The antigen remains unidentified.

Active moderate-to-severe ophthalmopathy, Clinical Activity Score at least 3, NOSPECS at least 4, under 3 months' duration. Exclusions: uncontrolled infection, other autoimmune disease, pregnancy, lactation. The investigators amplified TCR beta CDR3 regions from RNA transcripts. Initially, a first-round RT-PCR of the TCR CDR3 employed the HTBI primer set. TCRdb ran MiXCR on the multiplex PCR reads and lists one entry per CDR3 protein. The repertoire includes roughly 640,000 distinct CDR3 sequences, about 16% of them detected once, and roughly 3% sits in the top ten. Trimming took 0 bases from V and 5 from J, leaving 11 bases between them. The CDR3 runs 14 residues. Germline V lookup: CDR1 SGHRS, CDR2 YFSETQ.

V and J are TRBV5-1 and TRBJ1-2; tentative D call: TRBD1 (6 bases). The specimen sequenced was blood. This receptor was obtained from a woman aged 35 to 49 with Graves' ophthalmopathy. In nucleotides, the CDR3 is TGCGCCAGCAGCTTGGAGACAGGATTATATGGCTACACCTTC. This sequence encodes CASSLETGLYGYTF.